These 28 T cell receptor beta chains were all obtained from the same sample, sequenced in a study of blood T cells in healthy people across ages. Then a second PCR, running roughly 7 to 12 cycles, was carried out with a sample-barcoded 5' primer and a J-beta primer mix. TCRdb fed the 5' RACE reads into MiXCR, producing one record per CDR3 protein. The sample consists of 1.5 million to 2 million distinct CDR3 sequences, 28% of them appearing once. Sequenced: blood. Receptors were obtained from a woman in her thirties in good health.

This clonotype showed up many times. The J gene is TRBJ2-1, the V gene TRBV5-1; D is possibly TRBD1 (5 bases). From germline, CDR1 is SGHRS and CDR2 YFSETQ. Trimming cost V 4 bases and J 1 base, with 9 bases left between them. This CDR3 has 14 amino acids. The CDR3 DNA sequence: TGCGCCAGCAGCCCTGGACAATCCTACAATGAGCAGTTCTTC. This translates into CASSPGQSYNEQFF.

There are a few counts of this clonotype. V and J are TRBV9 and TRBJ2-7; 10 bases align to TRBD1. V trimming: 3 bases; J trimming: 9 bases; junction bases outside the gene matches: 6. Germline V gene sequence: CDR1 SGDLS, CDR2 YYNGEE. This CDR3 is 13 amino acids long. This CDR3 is CASSARQGAVQYF. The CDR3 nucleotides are TGTGCCAGCAGCGCCAGACAGGGGGCCGTGCAGTACTTC.

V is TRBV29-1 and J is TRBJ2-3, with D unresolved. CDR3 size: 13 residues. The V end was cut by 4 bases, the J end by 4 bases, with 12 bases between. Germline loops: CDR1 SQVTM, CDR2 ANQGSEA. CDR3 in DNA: TGCAGCGTTGTTGCACTTGACGCAGATACGCAGTATTTT. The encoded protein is CSVVALDADTQYF.

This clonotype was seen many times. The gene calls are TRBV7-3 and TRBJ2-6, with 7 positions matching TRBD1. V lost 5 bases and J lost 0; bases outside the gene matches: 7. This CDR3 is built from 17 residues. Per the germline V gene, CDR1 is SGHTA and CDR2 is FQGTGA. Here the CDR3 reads CASSPQGPSSGANVLTF. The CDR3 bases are TGTGCCAGCAGCCCACAGGGGCCCAGCTCTGGGGCCAACGTCCTGACTTTC.

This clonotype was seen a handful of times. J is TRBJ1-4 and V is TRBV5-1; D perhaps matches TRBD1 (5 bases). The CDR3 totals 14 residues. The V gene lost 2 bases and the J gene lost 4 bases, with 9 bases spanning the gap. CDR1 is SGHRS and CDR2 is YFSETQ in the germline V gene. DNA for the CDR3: TGCGCCAGCAGCTTCCAGGGTCTTAATGAAAAACTGTTTTTT. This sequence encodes CASSFQGLNEKLFF.

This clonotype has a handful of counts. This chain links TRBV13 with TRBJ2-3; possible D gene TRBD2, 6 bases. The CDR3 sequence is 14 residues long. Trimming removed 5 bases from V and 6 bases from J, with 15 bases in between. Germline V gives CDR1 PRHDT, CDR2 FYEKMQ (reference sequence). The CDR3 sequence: CASSPRGREDTQYF. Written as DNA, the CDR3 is TGTGCCAGCAGCCCCCGGGGCCGGGAGGATACGCAGTATTTT.

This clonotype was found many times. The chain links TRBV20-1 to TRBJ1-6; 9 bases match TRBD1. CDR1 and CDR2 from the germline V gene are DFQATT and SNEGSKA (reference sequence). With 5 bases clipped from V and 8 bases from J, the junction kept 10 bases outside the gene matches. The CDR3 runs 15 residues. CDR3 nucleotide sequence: TGCAGTGCTCTTACAGGGGGCGCTTCCGATTCACCCCTCCACTTT. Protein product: CSALTGGASDSPLHF.

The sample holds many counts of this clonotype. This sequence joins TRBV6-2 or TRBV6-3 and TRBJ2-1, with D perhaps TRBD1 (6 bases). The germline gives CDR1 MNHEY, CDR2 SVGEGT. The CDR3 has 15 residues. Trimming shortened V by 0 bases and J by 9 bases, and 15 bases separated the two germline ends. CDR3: CASSYSDPGVSEQFF. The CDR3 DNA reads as TGTGCCAGCAGTTACTCCGATCCAGGGGTAAGTGAGCAGTTCTTC.

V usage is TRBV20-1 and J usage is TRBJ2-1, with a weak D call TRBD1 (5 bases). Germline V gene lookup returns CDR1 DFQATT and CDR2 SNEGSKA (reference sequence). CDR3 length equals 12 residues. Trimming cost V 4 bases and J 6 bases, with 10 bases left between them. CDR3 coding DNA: TGCAGTGCTATTAACCAGGGCAATGAGCAGTTCTTC. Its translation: CSAINQGNEQFF.

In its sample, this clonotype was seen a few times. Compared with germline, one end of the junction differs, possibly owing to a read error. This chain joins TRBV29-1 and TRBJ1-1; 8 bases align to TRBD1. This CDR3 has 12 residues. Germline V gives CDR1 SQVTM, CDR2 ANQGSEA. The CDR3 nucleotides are TGCAGCGTCGTGACAGGGGACACTGAAACTTTCTTT. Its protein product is CSVVTGDTETFF.

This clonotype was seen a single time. The CDR3 nucleotides are TGTGCCTGGAGTGGGGGGCACCCCAGCACAGATACGCAGTATTTT. It yields the protein CAWSGGHPSTDTQYF. The chain combines TRBV30 with TRBJ2-3; possible D gene TRBD1, 6 bases. V was clipped by 1 base and J by 0 bases, with 11 bases between them. CDR1 GTSNPN and CDR2 SVGIG come from the germline V gene (reference sequence). The CDR3 extends over 15 amino acids.

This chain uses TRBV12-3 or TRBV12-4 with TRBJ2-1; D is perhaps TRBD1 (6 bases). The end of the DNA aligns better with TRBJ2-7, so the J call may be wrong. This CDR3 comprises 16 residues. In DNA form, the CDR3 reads TGTGCCAGCAGTGCGGATTTTGTACAGGGCTGGGATGAGCAGTACTTC. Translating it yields CASSADFVQGWDEQYF.

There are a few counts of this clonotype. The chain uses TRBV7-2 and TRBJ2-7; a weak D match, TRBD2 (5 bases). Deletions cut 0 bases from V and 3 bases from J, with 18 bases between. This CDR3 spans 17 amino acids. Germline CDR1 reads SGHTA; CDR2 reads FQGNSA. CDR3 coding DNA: TGTGCCAGCAGCTTAGCTAGCGCCATACATCCCTACTACGAGCAGTACTTC. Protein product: CASSLASAIHPYYEQYF.

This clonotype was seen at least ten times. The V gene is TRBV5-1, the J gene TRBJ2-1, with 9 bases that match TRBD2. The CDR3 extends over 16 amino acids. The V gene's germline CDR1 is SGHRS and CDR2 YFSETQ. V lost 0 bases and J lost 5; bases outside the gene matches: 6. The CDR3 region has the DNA TGCGCCAGCAGCTTGGTGAGCGGGGGGATCAACAATGAGCAGTTCTTC. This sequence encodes CASSLVSGGINNEQFF.

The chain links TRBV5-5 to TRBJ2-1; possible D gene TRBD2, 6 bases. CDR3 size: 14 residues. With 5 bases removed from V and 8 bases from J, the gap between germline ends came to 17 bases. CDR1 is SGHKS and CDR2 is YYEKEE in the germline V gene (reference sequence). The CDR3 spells CASRKRSWGDEQFF. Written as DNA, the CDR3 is TGTGCCAGCAGGAAACGGTCCTGGGGGGATGAGCAGTTCTTC.

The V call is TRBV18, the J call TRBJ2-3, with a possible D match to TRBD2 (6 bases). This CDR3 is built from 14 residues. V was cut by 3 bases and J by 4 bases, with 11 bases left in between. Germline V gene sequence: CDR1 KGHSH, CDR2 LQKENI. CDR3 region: CASSPTSHSDTQYF. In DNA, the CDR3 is TGTGCCAGCTCACCTACTAGCCACTCAGATACGCAGTATTTT.

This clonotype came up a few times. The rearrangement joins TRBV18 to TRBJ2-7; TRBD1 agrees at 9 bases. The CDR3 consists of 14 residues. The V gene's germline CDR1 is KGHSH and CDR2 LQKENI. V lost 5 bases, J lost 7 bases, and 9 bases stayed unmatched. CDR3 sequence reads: CASSAGQGRGEQYF. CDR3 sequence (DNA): TGTGCCAGCTCAGCGGGACAGGGCAGAGGGGAGCAGTACTTC.

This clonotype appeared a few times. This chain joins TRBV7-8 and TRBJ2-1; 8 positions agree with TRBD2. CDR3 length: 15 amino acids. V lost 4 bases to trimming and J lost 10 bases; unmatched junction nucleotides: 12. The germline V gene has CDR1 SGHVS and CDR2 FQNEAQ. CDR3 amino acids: CASSSQAGARGEQFF. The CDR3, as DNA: TGTGCCAGCAGCTCCCAAGCGGGAGCCAGGGGAGAGCAGTTCTTC. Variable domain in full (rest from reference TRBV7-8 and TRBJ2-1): GAGVSQSPRYKVAKRGQDVALRCDPISGHVSLFWYQQALGQGPEFLTYFQNEAQLDKSGLPSDRFFAERPEGSVSTLKIQRTQQEDSAVYLCASSSQAGARGEQFFGPGTRLTVL.

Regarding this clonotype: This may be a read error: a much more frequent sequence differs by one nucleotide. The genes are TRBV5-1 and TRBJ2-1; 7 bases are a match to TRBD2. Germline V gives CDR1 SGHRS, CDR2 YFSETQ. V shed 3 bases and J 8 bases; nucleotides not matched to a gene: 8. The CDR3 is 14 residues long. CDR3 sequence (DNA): TGCGCCAGCAGCTGGGAGGGGCGGGGGTATGAGCAGTTCTTC. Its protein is CASSWEGRGYEQFF.

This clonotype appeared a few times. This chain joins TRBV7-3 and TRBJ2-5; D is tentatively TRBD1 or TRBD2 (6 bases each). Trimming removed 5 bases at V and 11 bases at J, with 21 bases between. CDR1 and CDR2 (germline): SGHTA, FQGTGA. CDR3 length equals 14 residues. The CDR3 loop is CASSGGQAYNEQYF. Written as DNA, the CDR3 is TGTGCCAGCAGCGGGGGGCAGGCGTACAATGAGCAGTACTTC.

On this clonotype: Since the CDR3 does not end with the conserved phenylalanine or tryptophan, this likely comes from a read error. The CDR3 nucleotides are TGTGCCAGCAGCCAGTGGGGACGCGAGCAGTTCCTC. Its protein product is CASSQWGREQFL. The rearrangement joins TRBV11-2 to TRBJ2-1; D is perhaps TRBD1 or TRBD2 (5 bases each). Between the trimmed V and J ends, which lost 5 bases and 10 bases, there was a span of 12 bases. This CDR3 has 12 residues. CDR1 and CDR2 from the germline V gene are SGHAT and FQNNGV.

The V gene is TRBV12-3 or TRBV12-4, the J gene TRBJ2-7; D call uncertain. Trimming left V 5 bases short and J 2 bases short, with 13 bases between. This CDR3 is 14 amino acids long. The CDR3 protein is CASSVGSETYEQYF. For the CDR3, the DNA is TGTGCCAGCAGTGTCGGCAGCGAGACCTACGAGCAGTACTTC.

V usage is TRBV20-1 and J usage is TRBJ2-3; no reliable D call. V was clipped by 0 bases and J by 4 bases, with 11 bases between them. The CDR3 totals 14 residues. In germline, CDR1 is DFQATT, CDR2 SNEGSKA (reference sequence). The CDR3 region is CSARDWGNADTQYF. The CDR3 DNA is TGCAGTGCTAGAGATTGGGGTAACGCAGATACGCAGTATTTT.

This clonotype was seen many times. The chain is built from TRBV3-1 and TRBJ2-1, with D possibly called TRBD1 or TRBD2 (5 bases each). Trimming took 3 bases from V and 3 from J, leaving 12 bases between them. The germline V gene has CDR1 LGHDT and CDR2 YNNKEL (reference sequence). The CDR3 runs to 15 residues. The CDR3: CASSQPGRNYNEQFF. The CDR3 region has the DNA TGTGCCAGCAGCCAGCCGGGACGGAACTACAATGAGCAGTTCTTC.

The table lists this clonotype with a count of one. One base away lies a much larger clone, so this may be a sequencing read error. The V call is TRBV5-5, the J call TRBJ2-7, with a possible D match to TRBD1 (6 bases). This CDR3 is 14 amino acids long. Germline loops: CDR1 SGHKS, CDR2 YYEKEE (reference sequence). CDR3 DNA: TGTGCCAGCAGCTTGCGTACAGGGTTCTACGGGCAGTACTTC. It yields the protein CASSLRTGFYGQYF. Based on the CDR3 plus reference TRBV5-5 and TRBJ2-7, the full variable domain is DAGVTQSPTHLIKTRGQQVTLRCSPISGHKSVSWYQQVLGQGPQFIFQYYEKEERGRGNFPDRFSARQFPNYSSELNVNALLLGDSALYLCASSLRTGFYGQYFGPGTRLTVT.

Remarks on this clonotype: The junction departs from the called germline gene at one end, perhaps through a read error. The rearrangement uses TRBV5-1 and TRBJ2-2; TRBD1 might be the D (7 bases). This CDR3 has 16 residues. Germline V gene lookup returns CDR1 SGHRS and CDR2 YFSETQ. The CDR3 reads CASSLEGTVNTGELFF. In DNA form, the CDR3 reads TGTGCCAGCAGCTTGGAGGGGACAGTTAACACCGGGGAGCTGTTTTTT.

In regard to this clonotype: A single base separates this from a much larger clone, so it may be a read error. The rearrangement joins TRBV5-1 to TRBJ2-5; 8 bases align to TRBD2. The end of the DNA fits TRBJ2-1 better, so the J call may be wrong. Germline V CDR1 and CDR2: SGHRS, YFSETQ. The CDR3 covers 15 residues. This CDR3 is CASSFRGLEEETQFF. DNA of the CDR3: TGCGCCAGCAGCTTTAGGGGACTAGAGGAAGAGACCCAGTTCTTC.

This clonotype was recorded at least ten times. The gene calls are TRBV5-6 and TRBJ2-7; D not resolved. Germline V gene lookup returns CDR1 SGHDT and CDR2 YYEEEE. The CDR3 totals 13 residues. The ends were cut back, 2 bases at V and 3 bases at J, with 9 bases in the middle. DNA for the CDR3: TGTGCCAGCAGCTTTGGTTGGGACTACGAGCAGTACTTC. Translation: CASSFGWDYEQYF.